Listed below are T cell receptor beta chains from one sample, sequenced in a study of T cells after somatic rescue of genetic block. Sequencing used immunoSEQ multiplex PCR; TCRdb keeps in-frame clones, though not all of them. The table lists roughly 12,000 clones, approximately 79% of them singletons. Sequences were obtained from peripheral blood mononuclear cells (PBMCs). The receptor set was obtained from a boy aged 5-17 years. CDR3s leave out the opening cysteine and the closing phenylalanine or tryptophan. The order of the fields is clone size, V gene, J gene, D gene, CDR3 protein. The D gene is left open where the match is weak. Clone size, where shown, is once, few, many, or a class for clones that have expanded.

>once|TRBV6-6|TRBJ1-1|-
ASSLPGPAGNTEAF
>-|TRBV2|TRBJ2-7|-
ASRRQTGTPTYEQY
>-|TRBV5-1|TRBJ2-7|TRBD1
ASSLEGTVLSYEQY
>-|TRBV30|TRBJ1-6|-
AWSLPRDSPLH
>-|TRBV23-1|TRBJ2-7|-
ASSRLDSSYEQY
>-|TRBV14|TRBJ2-6|-
ASSQAPDFGVLT
>once|TRBV11-3|TRBJ2-1|TRBD2
ASSPTSGIYNEQF
>-|TRBV6-6|TRBJ1-1|-
ASSYSSGGPTEAF
>-|TRBV18|TRBJ2-7|-
ASSPQGAGSGSYEQY
>-|TRBV19|TRBJ2-7|-
ASNPSPGSGEQY
>-|TRBV6-5|TRBJ1-2|TRBD1
ASSLDRGDGYT
>-|TRBV25-1|TRBJ2-1|-
ASRSSGARDFGEQF
>-|TRBV28|TRBJ2-2|TRBD1
ASSLDYGQGGTGELF
>few|TRBV9|TRBJ1-2|-
ASSVGRTRVYGYT
>few|TRBV5-1|TRBJ1-1|TRBD1
ASSPRQGEDTEAF
>-|TRBV28|TRBJ2-3|TRBD2
ASSLGEAGSTDTQY
>medium-sized|TRBV10-2|TRBJ2-7|TRBD1
ASSESMSGTGDEQY
>-|TRBV15|TRBJ2-3|TRBD2
ATSRGSGSGVDTQY
>-|TRBV11-2|TRBJ2-2|-
ASSLREQLANTGELF
>-|TRBV4-2|TRBJ2-7|-
ASSPRGSPGDEQY
>-|TRBV5-1|TRBJ2-5|-
ASSFDPAETQY
>-|TRBV11-2|TRBJ2-3|TRBD2
ASSRAAGGGEPRDTQY
>once|TRBV10-2|TRBJ2-1|TRBD2
ASWGEAGGQVEQF
>-|TRBV6-1|-|-
ASMLYRNSYEQY
>few|TRBV12-5|TRBJ1-2|-
ASGEQGKTYGYT
>-|TRBV11-2|TRBJ2-7|TRBD2
ASSLQREGLGEQY
>-|TRBV6-5|TRBJ2-7|TRBD1
ASSYQGGRSYEQY
>-|TRBV28|TRBJ2-7|-
ASGTGLSSYEQY
>-|TRBV21-1|TRBJ1-5|-
ASSKTGGNQPQH
>-|TRBV6-5|TRBJ2-1|TRBD1
ASSYSPGQGYNEQF
>-|TRBV14|TRBJ2-3|-
ASSQEATRTDTQY
>-|TRBV28|TRBJ1-4|-
ASSFRVRREKLF
>-|TRBV29-1|TRBJ2-7|TRBD1
SVGTVYEQY
>-|TRBV27|TRBJ1-2|-
ASSPIPGFYGYT
>-|TRBV6-5|TRBJ2-7|-
ASTLGFSYEQY
>-|TRBV4-1|TRBJ2-5|-
ASSPLGGETQY
>-|TRBV28|TRBJ2-7|TRBD2
ASISGTGASYEQY
>-|TRBV6-1|TRBJ2-4|-
ASSTGGENIQY
>-|TRBV5-1|TRBJ2-7|TRBD1
ASSSLQGGSYEQY
>-|TRBV27|TRBJ2-7|TRBD2
ASSLVPGLAGGEQY